The TCR beta chain described here comes from a study of shared clonotypes between healthy human individuals. V was trimmed by 5 bases and J by 6 bases, leaving 17 bases between them. Germline V lookup: CDR1 SEHNR, CDR2 FQNEAQ (reference sequence). The CDR3 extends over 15 amino acids. Profiled with immunoSEQ multiplex PCR; TCRdb holds only in-frame clones, not every one. The profile shows about half a million clones, more than 75% of them singletons. The study's findings and limits: Sampling involved blood alone; tissue repertoires likely differ.

Details on this clone: The antigen is not known.

The sample was PBMCs. This sequence joins TRBV7-9 and TRBJ2-1; D uncertain. This clonotype originated in a woman aged 40 to 55 in good health. Some clones in this sample may be carry-over from other donors' samples. The CDR3 here is CASSPRPELSNEQFF. Written as DNA, the CDR3 is TGTGCCAGCAGCCCCAGGCCGGAGTTGTCCAATGAGCAGTTCTTC.